These 29 T cell receptor beta chains originate from one sample sequenced in a study of cytomegalovirus exposure and HLA in healthy donors. The PCR had 60 Vbeta and 13 Jbeta primers. Method: immunoSEQ multiplex PCR; TCRdb's copy keeps in-frame clones and lacks some. This sample has 95,000 to 150,000 clones, with roughly 80% found just once. Material: PBMCs. These receptors were taken from a woman aged 40 to 50 in good health and CMV-seropositive.

Comment on this clone: At one end, the junction sequence differs from germline, possibly due to a read error. The rearrangement joins TRBV25-1 to TRBJ2-5, with a tentative D call TRBD2 (5 bases). The CDR3 has 14 residues. The germline gives CDR1 MGHDK, CDR2 SYGVNS. For the CDR3, the DNA is TGTGCCAACAGTGATTGGGAGAGATCGGAGACCCAGTACTTC. Translating it yields CANSDWERSETQYF.

CDR3 bases: TGCGCCAGCAGCTGGGACTCTCAGACTGAAGCTTTCTTT. Its protein is CASSWDSQTEAFF. V is TRBV5-1 and J is TRBJ1-1; D may be TRBD1 (5 bases). Germline V gives CDR1 SGHRS, CDR2 YFSETQ. Trimming removed 3 bases at V and 5 bases at J, with 11 bases between. The CDR3 runs 13 residues.

Comments on this clone: At one boundary the junction diverges from the germline segment, which might be a read error. V gene TRBV10-3 combines with J gene TRBJ2-1; 10 nucleotides agree with TRBD2. CDR1 and CDR2 from the germline V gene are ENHRY and SYGVKD. The CDR3 is 14 amino acids. The CDR3 region has the DNA TGTGCCACCAGTCTAGCGGGAGTATACAATGAGCAGTTCTTC. Protein sequence: CATSLAGVYNEQFF.

The gene calls are TRBV27 and TRBJ1-5; no reliable D call. V shed 0 bases and J shed 1 base, with 7 bases lying between them. CDR1 MNHEY and CDR2 SMNVEV come from the germline V gene (reference sequence). The CDR3 covers 15 residues. CDR3 sequence (DNA): TGTGCCAGCAGTTTATCAACCGGGAGCAATCAGCCCCAGCATTTT. It encodes CASSLSTGSNQPQHF.

This chain connects TRBV6-5 to TRBJ2-5; 7 positions match TRBD2. Germline CDR1 and CDR2: MNHEY and SVGAGI. The CDR3 has 15 residues. Trimming removed 2 bases from V and 0 bases from J; junction bases left unmatched: 3. CDR3 amino acids: CASSYETSDQETQYF. The CDR3, as DNA: TGTGCCAGCAGTTACGAAACTAGCGACCAAGAGACCCAGTACTTC.

The V gene is TRBV7-3, the J gene TRBJ1-1; 10 bases are a match to TRBD1. Germline trimming cut 1 base from V and 6 bases from J; bases unmatched to any gene: 2. This CDR3 has 14 amino acids. Germline V lookup: CDR1 SGHTA, CDR2 FQGTGA. This CDR3 reads CASSLRQGASEAFF. The CDR3 DNA follows: TGTGCCAGCAGCTTAAGACAGGGGGCCTCTGAAGCTTTCTTT.

The chain links TRBV5-8 to TRBJ2-4; no definite D call. The CDR3 spans 14 residues. With 0 bases removed from V and 6 bases from J, the gap between germline ends came to 10 bases. CDR1 is SGHTS and CDR2 is YDEGEE in the germline V gene. The CDR3 DNA follows: TGTGCCAGCAGCTTGGCGGTGTTCGGAAACATTCAGTACTTC. Its translation is CASSLAVFGNIQYF.

The CDR3: CASSLAGTKSYEQYF. The CDR3 DNA is TGTGCCAGCAGCTTAGCCGGGACAAAATCCTACGAGCAGTACTTC. This chain uses TRBV7-2 with TRBJ2-7, with D possibly matching TRBD1 (6 bases). Germline loops: CDR1 SGHTA, CDR2 FQGNSA. With 0 bases removed from V and 1 base from J, the gap between germline ends came to 10 bases. The CDR3 is 15 amino acids. Complete variable domain (other parts from reference TRBV7-2 and TRBJ2-7): GAGVSQSPSNKVTEKGKDVELRCDPISGHTALYWYRQSLGQGLEFLIYFQGNSAPDKSGLPSDRFSAERTGGSVSTLTIQRTQQEDSAVYLCASSLAGTKSYEQYFGPGTRLTVT.

This clone was picked up a small number of times. The chain couples TRBV18 to TRBJ2-2; D not certain. V was trimmed by 4 bases and J by 6 bases, leaving 12 bases between them. The CDR3 is 14 residues long. CDR1 KGHSH and CDR2 LQKENI come from the germline V gene. The CDR3 loop reads CASSQNPRSGELFF. The CDR3 DNA is TGTGCCAGCTCACAGAACCCTCGGTCCGGGGAGCTGTTTTTT.

This clone was detected only once. The gene calls are TRBV5-5 and TRBJ1-2, with D unclear. The CDR3 length is 17 residues. Germline loops: CDR1 SGHKS, CDR2 YYEKEE (reference sequence). The V end lost 0 bases, the J end lost 3 bases, and 18 bases lay between the germline ends. CDR3 nucleotide sequence: TGTGCCAGCAGCTTGGCGTTCCGGGAAGGCGCATACTATGGCTACACCTTC. It is translated as CASSLAFREGAYYGYTF.

This clone was seen a few times. The rearrangement uses TRBV5-1 and TRBJ2-6, with D tentatively TRBD1 (6 bases). CDR1 and CDR2 from the germline V gene are SGHRS and YFSETQ. This CDR3 is 15 amino acids long. V lost 4 bases, J lost 4 bases, and 12 bases lay in between. The CDR3 loop reads CASSLTGRGANVLTF. The CDR3 region has the DNA TGCGCCAGCAGCCTCACAGGGCGCGGGGCCAACGTCCTGACTTTC.

The chain links TRBV19 to TRBJ1-2; D remains ambiguous. The CDR3 covers 14 residues. V lost 0 bases and J lost 5, with 10 bases in between. Germline lookup yields CDR1 LNHDA and CDR2 SQIVND (reference sequence). The CDR3 nucleotides are TGTGCCAGTAGTATAGACTTGATACAGTATGGCTACACCTTC. The encoded protein is CASSIDLIQYGYTF.

This clone was recorded once. The V call is TRBV19, the J call TRBJ1-5; tentatively, D is TRBD1 (5 bases). V was shortened by 7 bases and J by 1 base, with 11 bases between the two germline ends. CDR1 is LNHDA and CDR2 is SQIVND in the germline V gene (reference sequence). There are 14 residues in the CDR3. This CDR3 reads CASTHQGSNQPQHF. The CDR3 region has the DNA TGTGCCAGTACCCATCAGGGAAGCAATCAGCCCCAGCATTTT. Looking up the rest from reference TRBV19 and TRBJ1-5 gives the full variable domain: DGGITQSPKYLFRKEGQNVTLSCEQNLNHDAMYWYRQDPGQGLRLIYYSQIVNDFQKGDIAEGYSVSREKKESFPLTVTSAQKNPTAFYLCASTHQGSNQPQHFGDGTRLSIL.

The chain combines TRBV7-8 with TRBJ1-2, with TRBD1 matching 7 bases. J lost 8 bases, V lost 1 base, and 4 bases had no gene match. The CDR3 runs 13 residues. Germline lookup yields CDR1 SGHVS and CDR2 FQNEAQ. The CDR3 DNA is TGTGCCAGCAGCTTAGAACAGGGGCAAGGCTACACCTTC. Translating it yields CASSLEQGQGYTF.

The CDR3 here is CASSPVNPFETQYF. In DNA form, the CDR3 reads TGTGCCAGCTCGCCGGTCAACCCGTTCGAGACCCAGTACTTC. The genes are TRBV18 and TRBJ2-5; the D is unclear. The germline V gene has CDR1 KGHSH and CDR2 LQKENI. Deletions cut 6 bases from V and 5 bases from J, with 16 bases between. This CDR3 region has 14 residues.

The chain uses TRBV5-4 and TRBJ2-5; 8 bases align to TRBD2. Germline V gene lookup returns CDR1 SGHNT and CDR2 YYREEE (reference sequence). The V segment lost 6 bases and the J segment 3 bases; nucleotides outside the gene matches: 7. The CDR3 is 14 residues long. The CDR3 is CASNKAGAEETQYF. In DNA, the CDR3 is TGTGCCAGCAACAAAGCGGGAGCGGAAGAGACCCAGTACTTC. Full variable domain (remainder filled in from reference TRBV5-4 and TRBJ2-5): ETGVTQSPTHLIKTRGQQVTLRCSSQSGHNTVSWYQQALGQGPQFIFQYYREEENGRGNFPPRFSGLQFPNYSSELNVNALELDDSALYLCASNKAGAEETQYFGPGTRLLVL.

This chain uses TRBV6-1 with TRBJ1-2; D unclear. The germline V gene has CDR1 MNHNS and CDR2 SASEGT. The CDR3 consists of 14 residues. The V and J ends lost 2 bases and 3 bases respectively, with 10 bases between them. The DNA of the CDR3 is TGTGCCAGCAGTGAATCCGCAGGCTACTATGGCTACACCTTC. Protein sequence: CASSESAGYYGYTF.

The V gene is TRBV6-1, the J gene TRBJ2-1; TRBD2 is a possible D gene (6 bases). The V end was cut by 6 bases, the J end by 1 base, with 10 bases between. Germline CDR1 MNHNS, CDR2 SASEGT. This CDR3 comprises 14 residues. This CDR3 is CASRGGGSYNEQFF. CDR3 in DNA: TGTGCCAGCAGGGGAGGTGGGTCCTACAATGAGCAGTTCTTC.

This sequence joins TRBV29-1 and TRBJ1-5; TRBD1 aligns across 7 bases. The length of the CDR3 is 13 residues. Germline V gives CDR1 SQVTM, CDR2 ANQGSEA. Trimming took 6 bases from V and 2 from J; bases not matched to a gene: 4. In DNA, the CDR3 is TGCAGCGTAACCGGGACAGGCAATCAGCCCCAGCATTTT. As protein: CSVTGTGNQPQHF.

This clone was observed a handful of times. This chain uses TRBV4-3 with TRBJ2-1; 13 positions agree with TRBD2. This CDR3 has 14 amino acids. Germline CDR1 reads LGHNA; CDR2 reads YSLEER. V shed 4 bases and J 10 bases; nucleotides not matched to a gene: 4. The CDR3 is CASSPGLAGREQFF. CDR3 DNA: TGCGCCAGCAGCCCGGGACTAGCGGGACGGGAGCAGTTCTTC.

The chain employs TRBV19 and TRBJ2-1; TRBD2 aligns across 11 bases. The CDR3 length is 15 residues. The germline V gene has CDR1 LNHDA and CDR2 SQIVND (reference sequence). V lost 4 bases, J lost 4 bases, and 3 bases stayed unmatched. The CDR3: CASSTSGGTYNEQFF. CDR3 sequence (DNA): TGTGCCAGTAGTACTAGCGGGGGGACTTACAATGAGCAGTTCTTC.

The rearrangement links TRBV7-2 to TRBJ2-1, with a tentative D call TRBD2 (6 bases). Germline lookup yields CDR1 SGHTA and CDR2 FQGNSA. V was shortened by 4 bases and J by 8 bases, with 21 bases between the two germline ends. This CDR3 spans 16 amino acids. The CDR3 bases are TGTGCCAGCAGCTCACCCCAGCCGGGAGCGTTGGATGAGCAGTTCTTC. Translated, it gives CASSSPQPGALDEQFF.

The CDR3 reads CASYRESVGEQYF. The CDR3 coding sequence is TGTGCCAGCTACAGGGAGTCGGTGGGCGAGCAGTACTTC. J is TRBJ2-7 and V is TRBV2; tentatively, D is TRBD1 (6 bases). CDR1 and CDR2 from the germline V gene are SNHLY and FYNNEI. The CDR3 has 13 residues. V was cut by 8 bases and J by 6 bases, with 17 bases left in between.

To note about this clone: Other DNA sequences of this sample code for an identical CDR3. J is TRBJ2-2 and V is TRBV19; tentative D call: TRBD2 (6 bases). The V gene's germline CDR1 is LNHDA and CDR2 SQIVND (reference sequence). Trimming took off 7 bases at V and 2 bases at J, with 14 bases between the two ends. The CDR3 contains 15 residues. The CDR3 nucleotides read TGTGCCAGTACGTCCACCGGGACTAACACCGGGGAGCTGTTTTTT. This sequence encodes CASTSTGTNTGELFF.

In this sample, this clone turned up once. This sequence joins TRBV7-2 and TRBJ2-7; 7 nucleotides match TRBD1. Losses at the gene ends were 0 bases for V and 7 bases for J; bases not matched to a gene: 3. The CDR3 runs 13 residues. In germline, CDR1 is SGHTA, CDR2 FQGNSA. The CDR3 loop reads CASSLAARGEQYF. CDR3 nucleotides: TGTGCCAGCAGCTTAGCGGCCAGGGGGGAGCAGTACTTC.

The genes are TRBV6-5 and TRBJ2-2; 7 bases map to TRBD1. TRBJ1-3 explains the end of the DNA better; the J call may be wrong. From germline, CDR1 is MNHEY and CDR2 SVGAGI. This CDR3 has 15 amino acids. In DNA, the CDR3 is TGTGCCAGCACCAACAGGGGCTCCTCTGGAAACACCATATATTTT. Its protein is CASTNRGSSGNTIYF.

The rearrangement joins TRBV9 to TRBJ2-2, with D unclear. CDR1 and CDR2 from the germline V gene are SGDLS and YYNGEE. The CDR3 consists of 14 residues. Trimming left V 6 bases short and J 1 base short, with 10 bases between. CDR3 DNA: TGTGCCAGCACGCCCACTGAGAACACCGGGGAGCTGTTTTTT. It encodes CASTPTENTGELFF.

With regard to this clone: Mismatch with germline at one junction end may stem from a read error. Other DNA sequences in the sample encode the same CDR3. The J gene is TRBJ1-6, the V gene TRBV27; possibly TRBD1 for D (5 bases). Germline loops: CDR1 MNHEY, CDR2 SMNVEV (reference sequence). The CDR3 runs to 15 residues. DNA for the CDR3: TGTGCCAGCAGTTTATTAGGGGCCTATAATTCCCCCCTCCACTTT. This gives the protein CASSLLGAYNSPLHF.

This chain uses TRBV15 with TRBJ2-7; tentatively, D is TRBD1 (7 bases). CDR1 LNHNV and CDR2 YYDKDF come from the germline V gene (reference sequence). V lost 4 bases to trimming and J lost 2 bases, with 12 bases between them. The CDR3 has 14 amino acids. The CDR3 DNA sequence: TGTGCCACCAGCAAGGGCGGGACAGCCTACGAGCAGTACTTC. Translating it yields CATSKGGTAYEQYF.